This T cell receptor (beta chain) was identified during a study of blood T cell repertoires in COVID-19. Method: immunoSEQ multiplex PCR; TCRdb's copy keeps in-frame clones and lacks some. There are around 300,000 clones in the sample; roughly 88% occur only once, and about 3% lies in the top ten. With 0 bases removed from V and 8 bases from J, the gap between germline ends came to 13 bases. This CDR3 is built from 14 residues. CDR1 and CDR2 (germline): LGHDT, YNNKEL (reference sequence). V usage is TRBV3-1 (or the pseudogene TRBV3-2) and J usage is TRBJ1-2; D gene uncertain. The receptor was derived from a woman in her twenties or thirties with active or convalescent COVID-19. The material sequenced was peripheral blood. The CDR3 coding sequence is TGTGCCAGCAGCCAAGATCGGCGGCCATGGGGCTACACCTTC. Protein: CASSQDRRPWGYTF.